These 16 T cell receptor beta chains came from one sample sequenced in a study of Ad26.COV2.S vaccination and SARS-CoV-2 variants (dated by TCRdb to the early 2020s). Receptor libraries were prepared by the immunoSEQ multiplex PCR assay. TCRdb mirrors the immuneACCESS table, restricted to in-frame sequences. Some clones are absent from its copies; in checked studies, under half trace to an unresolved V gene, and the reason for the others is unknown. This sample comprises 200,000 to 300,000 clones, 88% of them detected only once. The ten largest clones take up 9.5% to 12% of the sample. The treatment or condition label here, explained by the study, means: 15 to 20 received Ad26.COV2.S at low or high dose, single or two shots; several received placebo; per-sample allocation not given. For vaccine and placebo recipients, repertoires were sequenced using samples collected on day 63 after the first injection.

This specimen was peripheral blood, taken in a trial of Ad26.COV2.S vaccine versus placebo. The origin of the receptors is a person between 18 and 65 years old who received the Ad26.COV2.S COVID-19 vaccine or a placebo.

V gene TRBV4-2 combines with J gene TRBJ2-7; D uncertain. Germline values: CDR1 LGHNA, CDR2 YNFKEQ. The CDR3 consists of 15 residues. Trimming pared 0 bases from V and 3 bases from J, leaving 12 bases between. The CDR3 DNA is TGTGCCAGCAGCCAAGAGGCCGACGGCTACTACGAGCAGTACTTC. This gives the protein CASSQEADGYYEQYF.

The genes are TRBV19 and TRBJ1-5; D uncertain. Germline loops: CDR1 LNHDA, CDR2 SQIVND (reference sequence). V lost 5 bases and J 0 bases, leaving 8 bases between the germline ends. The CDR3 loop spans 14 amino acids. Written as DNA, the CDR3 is TGTGCCAGTAGTGGATCCTATAGCAATCAGCCCCAGCATTTT. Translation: CASSGSYSNQPQHF.

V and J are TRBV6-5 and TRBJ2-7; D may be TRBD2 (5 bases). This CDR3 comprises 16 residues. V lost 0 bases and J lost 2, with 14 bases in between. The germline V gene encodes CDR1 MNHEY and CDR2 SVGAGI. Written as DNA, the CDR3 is TGTGCCAGCAGTTACTCGGGCGCCCGGGGAGCCTACGAGCAGTACTTC. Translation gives CASSYSGARGAYEQYF.

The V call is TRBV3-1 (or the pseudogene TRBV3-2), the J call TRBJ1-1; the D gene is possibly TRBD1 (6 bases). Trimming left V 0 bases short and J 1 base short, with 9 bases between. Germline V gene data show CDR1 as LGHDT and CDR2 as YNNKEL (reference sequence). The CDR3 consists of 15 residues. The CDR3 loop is CASSQDPGANTEAFF. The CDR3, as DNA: TGTGCCAGCAGCCAAGACCCAGGGGCGAACACTGAAGCTTTCTTT.

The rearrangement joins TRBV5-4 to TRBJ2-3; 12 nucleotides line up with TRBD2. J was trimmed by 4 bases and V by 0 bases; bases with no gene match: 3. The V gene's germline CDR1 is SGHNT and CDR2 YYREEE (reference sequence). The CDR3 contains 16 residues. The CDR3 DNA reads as TGTGCCAGCAGCTTGGAACTAGCGGGAGGTGCAGATACGCAGTATTTT. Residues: CASSLELAGGADTQYF.

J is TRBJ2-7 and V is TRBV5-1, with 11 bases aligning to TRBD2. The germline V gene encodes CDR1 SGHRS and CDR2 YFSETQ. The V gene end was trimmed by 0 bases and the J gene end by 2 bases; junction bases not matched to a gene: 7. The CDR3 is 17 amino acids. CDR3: CASSLAGLAGGTYEQYF. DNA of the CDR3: TGCGCCAGCAGCTTGGCCGGGCTAGCGGGAGGAACCTACGAGCAGTACTTC. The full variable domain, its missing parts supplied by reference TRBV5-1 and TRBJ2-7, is KAGVTQTPRYLIKTRGQQVTLSCSPISGHRSVSWYQQTPGQGLQFLFEYFSETQRNKGNFPGRFSGRQFSNSRSEMNVSTLELGDSALYLCASSLAGLAGGTYEQYFGPGTRLTVT.

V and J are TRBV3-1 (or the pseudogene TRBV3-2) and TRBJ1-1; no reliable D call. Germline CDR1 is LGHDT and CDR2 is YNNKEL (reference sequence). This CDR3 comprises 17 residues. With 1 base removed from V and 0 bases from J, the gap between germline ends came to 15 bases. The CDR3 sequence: CASSQGRPVSMNTEAFF. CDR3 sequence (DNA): TGTGCCAGCAGCCAAGGTCGGCCAGTTTCCATGAACACTGAAGCTTTCTTT.

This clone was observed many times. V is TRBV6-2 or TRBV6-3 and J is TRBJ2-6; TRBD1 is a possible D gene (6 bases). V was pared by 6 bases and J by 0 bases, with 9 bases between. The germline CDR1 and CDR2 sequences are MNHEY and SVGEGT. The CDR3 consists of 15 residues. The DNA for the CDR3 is TGTGCCAGCAGCCGACAGGACTCTGGGGCCAACGTCCTGACTTTC. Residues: CASSRQDSGANVLTF.

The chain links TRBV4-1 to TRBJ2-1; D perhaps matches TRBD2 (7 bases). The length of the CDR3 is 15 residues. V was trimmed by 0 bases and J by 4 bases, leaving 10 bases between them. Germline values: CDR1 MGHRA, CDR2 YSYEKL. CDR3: CASSQDRGAYNEQFF. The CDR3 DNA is TGCGCCAGCAGCCAAGATCGGGGGGCGTACAATGAGCAGTTCTTC.

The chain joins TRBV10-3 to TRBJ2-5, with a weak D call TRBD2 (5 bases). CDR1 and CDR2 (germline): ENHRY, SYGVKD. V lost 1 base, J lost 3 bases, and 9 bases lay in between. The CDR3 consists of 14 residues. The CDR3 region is CAISEFMGEETQYF. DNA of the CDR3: TGTGCCATCAGTGAGTTTATGGGAGAAGAGACCCAGTACTTC.

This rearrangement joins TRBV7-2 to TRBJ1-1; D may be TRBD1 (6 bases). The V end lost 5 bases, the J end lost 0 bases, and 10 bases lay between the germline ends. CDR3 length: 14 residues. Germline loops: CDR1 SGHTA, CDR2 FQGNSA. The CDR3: CASSPGHVNTEAFF. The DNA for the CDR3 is TGTGCCAGCAGCCCGGGACACGTGAACACTGAAGCTTTCTTT.

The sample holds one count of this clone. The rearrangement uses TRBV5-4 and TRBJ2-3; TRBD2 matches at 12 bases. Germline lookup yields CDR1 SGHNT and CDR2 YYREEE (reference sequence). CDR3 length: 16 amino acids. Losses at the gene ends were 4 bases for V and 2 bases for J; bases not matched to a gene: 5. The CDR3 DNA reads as TGTGCCAGCAGCCACGCTAGCGGGGGGGCCACAGATACGCAGTATTTT. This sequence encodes CASSHASGGATDTQYF.

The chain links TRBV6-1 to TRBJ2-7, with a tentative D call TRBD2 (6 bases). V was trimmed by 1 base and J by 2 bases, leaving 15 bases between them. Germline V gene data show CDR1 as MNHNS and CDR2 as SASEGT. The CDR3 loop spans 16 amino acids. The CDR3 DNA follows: TGTGCCAGCAGTGAAGGGTATAGGAGGGTCCCCTACGAGCAGTACTTC. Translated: CASSEGYRRVPYEQYF.

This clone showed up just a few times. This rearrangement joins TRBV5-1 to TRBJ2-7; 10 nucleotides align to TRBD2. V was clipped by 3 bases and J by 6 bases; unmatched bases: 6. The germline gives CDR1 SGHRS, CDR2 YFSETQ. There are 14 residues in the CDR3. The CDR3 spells CASSSGLANGEQYF. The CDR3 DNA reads TGCGCCAGCAGCTCGGGACTAGCGAACGGCGAGCAGTACTTC. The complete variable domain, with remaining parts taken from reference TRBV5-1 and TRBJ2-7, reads KAGVTQTPRYLIKTRGQQVTLSCSPISGHRSVSWYQQTPGQGLQFLFEYFSETQRNKGNFPGRFSGRQFSNSRSEMNVSTLELGDSALYLCASSSGLANGEQYFGPGTRLTVT.

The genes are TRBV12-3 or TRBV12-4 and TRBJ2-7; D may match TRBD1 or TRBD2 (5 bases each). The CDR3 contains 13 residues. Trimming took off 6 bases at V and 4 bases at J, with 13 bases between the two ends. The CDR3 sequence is CASSQIGGYEQYF. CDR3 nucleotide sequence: TGTGCCAGCAGCCAAATTGGGGGTTACGAGCAGTACTTC.

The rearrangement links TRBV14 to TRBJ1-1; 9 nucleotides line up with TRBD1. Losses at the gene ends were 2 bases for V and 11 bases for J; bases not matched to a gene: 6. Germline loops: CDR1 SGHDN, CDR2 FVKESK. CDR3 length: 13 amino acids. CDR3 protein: CASSQTGGGRAFF. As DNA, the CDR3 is TGTGCCAGCAGCCAAACAGGGGGCGGGAGGGCTTTCTTT. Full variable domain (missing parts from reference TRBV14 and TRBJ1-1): EAGVTQFPSHSVIEKGQTVTLRCDPISGHDNLYWYRRVMGKEIKFLLHFVKESKQDESGMPNNRFLAERTGGTYSTLKVQPAELEDSGVYFCASSQTGGGRAFFGQGTRLTVV.